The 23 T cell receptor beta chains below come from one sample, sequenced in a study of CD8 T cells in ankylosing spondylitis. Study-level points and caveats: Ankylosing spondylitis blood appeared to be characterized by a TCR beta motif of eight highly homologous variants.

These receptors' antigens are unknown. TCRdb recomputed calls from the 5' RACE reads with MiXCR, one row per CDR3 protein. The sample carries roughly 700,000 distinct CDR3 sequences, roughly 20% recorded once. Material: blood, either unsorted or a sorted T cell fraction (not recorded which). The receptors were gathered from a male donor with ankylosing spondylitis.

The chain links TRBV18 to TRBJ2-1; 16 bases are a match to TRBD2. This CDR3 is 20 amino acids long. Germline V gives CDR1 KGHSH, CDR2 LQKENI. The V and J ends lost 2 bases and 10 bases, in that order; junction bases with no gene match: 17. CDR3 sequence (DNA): TGTGCCAGCTCACCATCTAATGCGGGGACTAGCGGGAGGGCCGCTCGCGAGCAGTTCTTC. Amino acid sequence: CASSPSNAGTSGRAAREQFF.

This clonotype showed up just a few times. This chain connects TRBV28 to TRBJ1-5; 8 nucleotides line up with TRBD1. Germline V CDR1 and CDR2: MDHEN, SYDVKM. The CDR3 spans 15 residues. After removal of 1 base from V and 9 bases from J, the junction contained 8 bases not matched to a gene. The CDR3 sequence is CASSLFGTGSPPQHF. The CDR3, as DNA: TGTGCCAGCAGTTTATTCGGGACAGGTTCGCCGCCCCAGCATTTT. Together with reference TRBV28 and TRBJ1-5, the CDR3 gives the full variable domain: DVKVTQSSRYLVKRTGEKVFLECVQDMDHENMFWYRQDPGLGLRLIYFSYDVKMKEKGDIPEGYSVSREKKERFSLILESASTNQTSMYLCASSLFGTGSPPQHFGDGTRLSIL.

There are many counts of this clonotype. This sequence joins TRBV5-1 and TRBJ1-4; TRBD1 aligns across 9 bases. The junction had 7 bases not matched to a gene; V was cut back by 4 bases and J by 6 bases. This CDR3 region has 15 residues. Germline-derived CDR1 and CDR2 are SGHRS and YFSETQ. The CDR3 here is CASSPGTGLDEKLFF. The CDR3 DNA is TGCGCCAGCAGCCCGGGGACAGGGCTAGATGAAAAACTGTTTTTT.

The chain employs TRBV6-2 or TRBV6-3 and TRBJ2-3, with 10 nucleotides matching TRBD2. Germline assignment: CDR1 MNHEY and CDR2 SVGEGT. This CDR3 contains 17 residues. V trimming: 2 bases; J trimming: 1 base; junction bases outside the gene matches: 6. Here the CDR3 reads CASSYLFTSGGTDTQYF. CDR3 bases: TGTGCCAGCAGTTACCTCTTCACTAGCGGGGGCACAGATACGCAGTATTTT.

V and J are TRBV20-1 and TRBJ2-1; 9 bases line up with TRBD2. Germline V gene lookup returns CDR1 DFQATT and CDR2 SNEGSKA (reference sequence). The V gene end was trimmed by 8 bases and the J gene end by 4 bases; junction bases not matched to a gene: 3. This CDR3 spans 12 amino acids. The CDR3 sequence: CSSTSGYNEQFF. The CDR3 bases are TGCAGTTCGACTAGCGGTTACAATGAGCAGTTCTTC.

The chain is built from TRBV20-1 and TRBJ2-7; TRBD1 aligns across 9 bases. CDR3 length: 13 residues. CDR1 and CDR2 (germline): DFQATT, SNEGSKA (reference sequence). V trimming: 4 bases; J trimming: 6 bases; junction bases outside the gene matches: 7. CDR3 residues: CSATGTGRPEQYF. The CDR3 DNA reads TGCAGTGCTACGGGGACAGGGAGGCCCGAGCAGTACTTC.

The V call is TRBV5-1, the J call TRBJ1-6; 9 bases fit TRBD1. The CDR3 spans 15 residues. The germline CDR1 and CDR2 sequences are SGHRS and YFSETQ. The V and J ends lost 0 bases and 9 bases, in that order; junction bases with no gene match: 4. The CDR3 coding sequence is TGCGCCAGCAGCTTGGTGGGGGACAGGGTTTCACCCCTCCACTTT. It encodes CASSLVGDRVSPLHF. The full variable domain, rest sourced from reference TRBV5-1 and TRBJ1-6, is KAGVTQTPRYLIKTRGQQVTLSCSPISGHRSVSWYQQTPGQGLQFLFEYFSETQRNKGNFPGRFSGRQFSNSRSEMNVSTLELGDSALYLCASSLVGDRVSPLHFGNGTRLTVT.

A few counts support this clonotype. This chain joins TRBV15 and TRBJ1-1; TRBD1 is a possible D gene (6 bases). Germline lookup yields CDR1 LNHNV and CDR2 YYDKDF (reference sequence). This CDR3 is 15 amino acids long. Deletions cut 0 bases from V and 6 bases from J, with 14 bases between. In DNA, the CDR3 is TGTGCCACCAGCAGAGACGGCGCAGGGGACCCTGAAGCTTTCTTT. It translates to CATSRDGAGDPEAFF.

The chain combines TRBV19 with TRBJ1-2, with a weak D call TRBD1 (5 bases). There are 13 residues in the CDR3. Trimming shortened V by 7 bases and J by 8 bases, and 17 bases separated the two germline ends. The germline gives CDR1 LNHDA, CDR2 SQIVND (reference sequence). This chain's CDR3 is CASTKEGRGGYTF. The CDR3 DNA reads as TGTGCCAGTACCAAAGAGGGGAGGGGAGGCTACACCTTC.

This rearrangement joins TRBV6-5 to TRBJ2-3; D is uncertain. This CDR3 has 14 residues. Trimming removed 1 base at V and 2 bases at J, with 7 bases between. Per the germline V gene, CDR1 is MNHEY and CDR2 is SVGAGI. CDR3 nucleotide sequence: TGTGCCAGCAGTTACTTGCAGCTCACAGATACGCAGTATTTT. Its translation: CASSYLQLTDTQYF.

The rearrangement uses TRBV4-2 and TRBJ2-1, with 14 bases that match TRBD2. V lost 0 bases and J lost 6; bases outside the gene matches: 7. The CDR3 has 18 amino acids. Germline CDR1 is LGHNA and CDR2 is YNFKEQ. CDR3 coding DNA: TGTGCCAGCAGCCAAGAACCGGGACTAGCGGGAGAGGTCAATGAGCAGTTCTTC. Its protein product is CASSQEPGLAGEVNEQFF.

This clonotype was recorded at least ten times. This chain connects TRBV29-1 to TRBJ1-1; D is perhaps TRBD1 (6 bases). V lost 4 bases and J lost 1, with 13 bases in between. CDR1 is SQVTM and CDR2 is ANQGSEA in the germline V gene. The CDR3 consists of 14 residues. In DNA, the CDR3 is TGCAGCGTTGTCGGGGGGGCAAAGAACACTGAAGCTTTCTTT. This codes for CSVVGGAKNTEAFF.

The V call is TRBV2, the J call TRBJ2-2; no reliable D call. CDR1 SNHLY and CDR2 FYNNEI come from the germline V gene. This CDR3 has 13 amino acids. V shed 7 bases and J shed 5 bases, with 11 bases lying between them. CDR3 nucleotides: TGTGCCAGCAACCAAAACCCGACCGGGGAGCTGTTTTTT. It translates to CASNQNPTGELFF. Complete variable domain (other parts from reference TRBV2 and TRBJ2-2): EPEVTQTPSHQVTQMGQEVILRCVPISNHLYFYWYRQILGQKVEFLVSFYNNEISEKSEIFDDQFSVERPDGSNFTLKIRSTKLEDSAMYFCASNQNPTGELFFGEGSRLTVL.

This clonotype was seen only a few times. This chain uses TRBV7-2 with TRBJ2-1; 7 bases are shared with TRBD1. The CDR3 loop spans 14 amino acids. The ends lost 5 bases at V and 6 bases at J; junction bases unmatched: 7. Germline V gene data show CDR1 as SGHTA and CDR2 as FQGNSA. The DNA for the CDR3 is TGTGCCAGCAGCAAAGACAGGGTAGGCAATGAGCAGTTCTTC. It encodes CASSKDRVGNEQFF.

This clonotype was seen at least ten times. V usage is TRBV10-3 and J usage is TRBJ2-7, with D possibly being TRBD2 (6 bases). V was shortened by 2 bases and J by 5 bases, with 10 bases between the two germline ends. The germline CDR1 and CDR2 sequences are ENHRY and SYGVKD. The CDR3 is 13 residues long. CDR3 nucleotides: TGTGCCATCAGTGAGCCACCGGGGGACGAGCAGTACTTC. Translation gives CAISEPPGDEQYF.

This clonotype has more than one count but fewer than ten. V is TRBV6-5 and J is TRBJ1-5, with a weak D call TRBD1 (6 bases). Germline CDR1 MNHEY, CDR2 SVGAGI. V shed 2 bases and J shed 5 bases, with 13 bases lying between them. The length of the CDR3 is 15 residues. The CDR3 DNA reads TGTGCCAGCAGTTACGGGGGGGCCACCCATCAGCCCCAGCATTTT. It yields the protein CASSYGGATHQPQHF.

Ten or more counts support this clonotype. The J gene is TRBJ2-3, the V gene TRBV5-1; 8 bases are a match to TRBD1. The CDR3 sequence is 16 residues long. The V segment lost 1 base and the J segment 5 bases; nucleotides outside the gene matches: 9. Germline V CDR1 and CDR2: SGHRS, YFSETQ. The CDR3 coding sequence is TGCGCCAGCAGCTTGTCACAGGGGGGCCGGGGAGATACGCAGTATTTT. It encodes CASSLSQGGRGDTQYF.

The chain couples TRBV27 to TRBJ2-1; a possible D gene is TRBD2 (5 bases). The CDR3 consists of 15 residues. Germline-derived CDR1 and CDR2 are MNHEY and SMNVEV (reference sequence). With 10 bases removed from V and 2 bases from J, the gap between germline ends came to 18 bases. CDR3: CATREAAGAYNEQFF. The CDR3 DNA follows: TGTGCCACCAGAGAGGCTGCGGGTGCCTACAATGAGCAGTTCTTC.

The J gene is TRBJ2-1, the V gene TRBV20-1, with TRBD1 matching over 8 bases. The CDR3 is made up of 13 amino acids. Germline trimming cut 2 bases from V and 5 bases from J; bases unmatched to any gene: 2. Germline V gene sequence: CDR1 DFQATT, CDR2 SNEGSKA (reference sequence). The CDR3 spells CSARWTGNNEQFF. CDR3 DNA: TGCAGTGCTAGATGGACAGGGAACAATGAGCAGTTCTTC.

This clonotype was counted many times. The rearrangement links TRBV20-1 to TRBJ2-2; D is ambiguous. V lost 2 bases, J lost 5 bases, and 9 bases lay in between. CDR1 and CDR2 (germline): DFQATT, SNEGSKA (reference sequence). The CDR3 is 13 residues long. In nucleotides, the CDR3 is TGCAGTGCTAGACAAAGGGTTACCGGGGAGCTGTTTTTT. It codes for CSARQRVTGELFF.

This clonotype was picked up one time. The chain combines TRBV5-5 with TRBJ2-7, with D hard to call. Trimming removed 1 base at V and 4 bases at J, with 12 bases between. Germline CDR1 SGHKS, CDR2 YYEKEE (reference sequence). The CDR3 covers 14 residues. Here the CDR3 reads CASSLTVAQYEQYF. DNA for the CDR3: TGTGCCAGCAGCTTGACCGTAGCTCAATACGAGCAGTACTTC.

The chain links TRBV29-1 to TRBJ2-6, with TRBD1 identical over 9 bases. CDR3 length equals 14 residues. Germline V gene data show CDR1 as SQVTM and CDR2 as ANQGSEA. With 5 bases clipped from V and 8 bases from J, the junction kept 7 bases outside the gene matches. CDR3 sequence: CSVNDRGTPNVLTF. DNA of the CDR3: TGCAGCGTTAACGACAGGGGGACGCCCAACGTCCTGACTTTC.

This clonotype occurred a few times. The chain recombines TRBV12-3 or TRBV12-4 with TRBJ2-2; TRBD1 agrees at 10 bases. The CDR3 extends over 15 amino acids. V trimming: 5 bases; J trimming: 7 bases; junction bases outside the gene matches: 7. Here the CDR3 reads CASSLDRGEDGELFF. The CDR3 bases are TGTGCCAGCAGTCTGGACAGGGGGGAAGACGGGGAGCTGTTTTTT.